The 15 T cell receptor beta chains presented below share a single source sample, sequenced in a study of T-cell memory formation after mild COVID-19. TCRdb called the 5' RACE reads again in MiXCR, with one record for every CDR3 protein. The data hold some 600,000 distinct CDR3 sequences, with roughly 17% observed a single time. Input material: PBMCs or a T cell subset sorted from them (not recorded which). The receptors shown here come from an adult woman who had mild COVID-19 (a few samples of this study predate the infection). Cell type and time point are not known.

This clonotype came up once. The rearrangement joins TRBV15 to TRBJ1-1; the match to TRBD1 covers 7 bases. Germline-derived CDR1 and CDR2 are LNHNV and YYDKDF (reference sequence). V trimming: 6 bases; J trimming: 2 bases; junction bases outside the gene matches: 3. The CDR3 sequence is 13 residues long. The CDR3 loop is CATRRDSNTEAFF. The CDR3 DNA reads TGTGCCACCAGGCGGGACAGTAACACTGAAGCTTTCTTT.

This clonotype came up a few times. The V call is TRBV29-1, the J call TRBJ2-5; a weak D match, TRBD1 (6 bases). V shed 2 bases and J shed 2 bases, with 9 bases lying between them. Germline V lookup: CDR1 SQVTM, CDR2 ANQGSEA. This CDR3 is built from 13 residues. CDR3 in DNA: TGCAGCGTTGAAAGAACAGGGCAAGAGACCCAGTACTTC. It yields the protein CSVERTGQETQYF. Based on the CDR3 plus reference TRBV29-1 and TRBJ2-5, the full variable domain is SAVISQKPSRDICQRGTSLTIQCQVDSQVTMMFWYRQQPGQSLTLIATANQGSEATYESGFVIDKFPISRPNLTFSTLTVSNMSPEDSSIYLCSVERTGQETQYFGPGTRLLVL.

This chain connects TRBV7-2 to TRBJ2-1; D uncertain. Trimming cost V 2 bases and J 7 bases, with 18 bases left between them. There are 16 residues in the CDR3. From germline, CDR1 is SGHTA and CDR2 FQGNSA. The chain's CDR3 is CASSLRFGPHTNEQFF. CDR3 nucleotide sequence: TGTGCCAGCAGCTTAAGATTTGGACCACATACTAATGAGCAGTTCTTC.

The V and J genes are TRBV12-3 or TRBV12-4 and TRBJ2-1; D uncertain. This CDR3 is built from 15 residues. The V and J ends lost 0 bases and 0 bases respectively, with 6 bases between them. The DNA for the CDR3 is TGTGCCAGCAGTTTAGCGGCTGGCTCCTACAATGAGCAGTTCTTC. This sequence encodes CASSLAAGSYNEQFF.

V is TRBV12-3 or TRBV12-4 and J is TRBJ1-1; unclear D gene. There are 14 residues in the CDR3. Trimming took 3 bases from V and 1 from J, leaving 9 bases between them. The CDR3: CASSLGLSNTEAFF. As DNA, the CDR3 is TGTGCCAGCAGTTTGGGTCTGTCGAACACTGAAGCTTTCTTT.

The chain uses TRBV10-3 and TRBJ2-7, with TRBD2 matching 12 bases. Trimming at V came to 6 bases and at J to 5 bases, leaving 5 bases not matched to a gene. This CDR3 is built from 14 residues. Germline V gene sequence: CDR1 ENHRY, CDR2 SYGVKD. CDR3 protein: CAIRMTSGSDEQYF. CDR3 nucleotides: TGTGCCATCAGGATGACTAGCGGGAGTGACGAGCAGTACTTC.

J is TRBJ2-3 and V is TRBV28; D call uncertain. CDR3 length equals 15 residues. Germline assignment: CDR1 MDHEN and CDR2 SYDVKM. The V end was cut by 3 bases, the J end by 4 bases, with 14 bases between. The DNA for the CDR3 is TGTGCCAGCAGTTTCAGCGCCCTAAGGGCAGATACGCAGTATTTT. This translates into CASSFSALRADTQYF.

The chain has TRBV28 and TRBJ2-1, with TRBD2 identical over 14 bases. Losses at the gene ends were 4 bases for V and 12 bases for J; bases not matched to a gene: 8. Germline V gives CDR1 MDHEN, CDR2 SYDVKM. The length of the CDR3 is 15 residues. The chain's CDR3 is CASSSPGLAGDLQFF. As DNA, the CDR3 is TGTGCCAGCAGTTCCCCGGGACTAGCGGGAGATTTGCAGTTCTTC.

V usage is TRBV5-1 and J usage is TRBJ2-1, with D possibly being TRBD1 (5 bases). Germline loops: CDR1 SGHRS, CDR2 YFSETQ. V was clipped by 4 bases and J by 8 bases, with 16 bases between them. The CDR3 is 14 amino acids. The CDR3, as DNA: TGCGCCAGCAGCCTAGGGGAAGGGGCCGATGAGCAGTTCTTC. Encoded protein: CASSLGEGADEQFF.

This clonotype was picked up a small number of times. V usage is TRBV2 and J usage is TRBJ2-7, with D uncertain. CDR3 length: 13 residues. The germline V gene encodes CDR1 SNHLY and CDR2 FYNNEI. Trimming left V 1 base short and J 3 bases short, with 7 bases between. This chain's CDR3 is CASSEEVNYEQYF. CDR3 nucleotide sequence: TGTGCCAGCAGTGAAGAGGTCAACTACGAGCAGTACTTC.

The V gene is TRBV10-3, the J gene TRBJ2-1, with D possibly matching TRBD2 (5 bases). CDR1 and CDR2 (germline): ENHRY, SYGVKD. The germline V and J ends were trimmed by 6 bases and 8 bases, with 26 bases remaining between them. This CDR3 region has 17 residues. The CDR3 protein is CAIRDPGLAHYADEQFF. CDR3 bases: TGTGCCATCAGAGATCCGGGTCTAGCCCACTACGCGGATGAGCAGTTCTTC.

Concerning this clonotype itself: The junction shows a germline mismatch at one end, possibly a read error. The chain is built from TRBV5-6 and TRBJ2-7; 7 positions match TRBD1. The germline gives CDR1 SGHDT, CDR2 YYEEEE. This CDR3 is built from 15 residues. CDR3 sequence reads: CASNLAQGKSYEQYF. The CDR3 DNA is TGTGCCAGCAACTTGGCACAGGGGAAATCCTACGAGCAGTACTTC. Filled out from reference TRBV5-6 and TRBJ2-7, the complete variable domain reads DAGVTQSPTHLIKTRGQQVTLRCSPKSGHDTVSWYQQALGQGPQFIFQYYEEEERQRGNFPDRFSGHQFPNYSSELNVNALLLGDSALYLCASNLAQGKSYEQYFGPGTRLTVT.

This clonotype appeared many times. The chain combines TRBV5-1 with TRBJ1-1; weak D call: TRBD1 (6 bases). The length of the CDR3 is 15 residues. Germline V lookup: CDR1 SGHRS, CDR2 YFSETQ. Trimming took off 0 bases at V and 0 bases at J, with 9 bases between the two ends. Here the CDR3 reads CASSLAAGVNTEAFF. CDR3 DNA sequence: TGCGCCAGCAGCTTGGCTGCAGGGGTGAACACTGAAGCTTTCTTT.

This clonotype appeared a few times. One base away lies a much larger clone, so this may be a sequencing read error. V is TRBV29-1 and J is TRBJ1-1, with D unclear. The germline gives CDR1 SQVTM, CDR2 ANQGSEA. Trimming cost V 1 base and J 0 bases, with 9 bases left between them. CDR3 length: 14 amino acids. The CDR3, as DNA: TGCAGCGTTGAAGGGGCGGCGGTGAACACTGAAGCTTTCTTT. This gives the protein CSVEGAAVNTEAFF.

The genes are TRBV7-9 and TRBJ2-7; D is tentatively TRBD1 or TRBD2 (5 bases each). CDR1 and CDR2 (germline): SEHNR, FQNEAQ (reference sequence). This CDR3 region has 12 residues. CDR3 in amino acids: CATRRGASEQYF. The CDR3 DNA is TGTGCTACCCGAAGGGGAGCTTCCGAGCAGTACTTC.